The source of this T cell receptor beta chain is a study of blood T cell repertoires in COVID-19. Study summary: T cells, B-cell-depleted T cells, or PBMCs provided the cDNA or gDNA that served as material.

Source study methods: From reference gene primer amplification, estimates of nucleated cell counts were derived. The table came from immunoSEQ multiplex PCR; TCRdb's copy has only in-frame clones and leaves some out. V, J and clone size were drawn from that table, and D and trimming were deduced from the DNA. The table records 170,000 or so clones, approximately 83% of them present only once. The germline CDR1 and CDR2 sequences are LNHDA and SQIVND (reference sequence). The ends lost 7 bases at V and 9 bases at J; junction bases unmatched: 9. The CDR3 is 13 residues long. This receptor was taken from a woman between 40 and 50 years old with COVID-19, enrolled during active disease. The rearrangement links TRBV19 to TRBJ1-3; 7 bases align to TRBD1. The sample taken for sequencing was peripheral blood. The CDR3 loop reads CASTWTGGSTIYF. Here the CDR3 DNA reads TGTGCCAGTACTTGGACAGGTGGGAGCACCATATATTTT.